These 9 T cell receptor beta chains came from one sample sequenced in a study of blood T cell repertoires in COVID-19. Sequenced by immunoSEQ multiplex PCR; TCRdb stores in-frame clones only, minus some. The sample consists of 100,000 to 150,000 clones, approximately 74% of them appearing once. Sequencing was done on a sample of peripheral blood. Every receptor here comes from a man between 60 and 70 years old with acute or convalescent COVID-19.

The chain has TRBV5-1 and TRBJ2-7, with 8 bases that match TRBD1. V shed 0 bases and J 0 bases; nucleotides not matched to a gene: 2. Germline V gives CDR1 SGHRS, CDR2 YFSETQ. There are 15 residues in the CDR3. CDR3 nucleotide sequence: TGCGCCAGCAGCTTGGGTGACAGGGGCTCCTACGAGCAGTACTTC. Protein: CASSLGDRGSYEQYF. Variable domain in full (rest from reference TRBV5-1 and TRBJ2-7): KAGVTQTPRYLIKTRGQQVTLSCSPISGHRSVSWYQQTPGQGLQFLFEYFSETQRNKGNFPGRFSGRQFSNSRSEMNVSTLELGDSALYLCASSLGDRGSYEQYFGPGTRLTVT.

The chain links TRBV10-3 to TRBJ1-1; tentative D call: TRBD1 (6 bases). The CDR3 is 14 residues long. Germline values: CDR1 ENHRY, CDR2 SYGVKD. V lost 4 bases, J lost 5 bases, and 14 bases lay in between. The CDR3 DNA sequence: TGTGCCATCAGTGTAAGGGGGGGGAAAACTGAAGCTTTCTTT. Its translation: CAISVRGGKTEAFF.

The rearrangement uses TRBV21-1 and TRBJ1-4; TRBD1, the D gene given by the table, was not confirmed from the DNA. TRBV21-1 is noted as a pseudogene. The CDR3 totals 16 residues. CDR3 residues: CASSKVRGRKNEKLFF. The CDR3 DNA sequence: TGTGCCAGCAGCAAAGTCAGGGGGAGGAAAAATGAAAAACTGTTTTTT.

The chain uses TRBV5-1 and TRBJ2-3; possibly TRBD1 for D (5 bases). The germline V gene has CDR1 SGHRS and CDR2 YFSETQ. The CDR3 runs 14 residues. Trimming took 3 bases from V and 0 from J, leaving 8 bases between them. The DNA of the CDR3 is TGCGCCAGCAGCTCAGGGCCTAGCACAGATACGCAGTATTTT. This sequence encodes CASSSGPSTDTQYF.

The chain joins TRBV18 to TRBJ2-2; TRBD2 matches 8 bases. Germline lookup yields CDR1 KGHSH and CDR2 LQKENI. Trimming took 3 bases from V and 4 from J; bases not matched to a gene: 7. The CDR3 runs 16 residues. DNA of the CDR3: TGTGCCAGCTCACCCCAAGGCAGCGGGAGCACCGGGGAGCTGTTTTTT. Protein: CASSPQGSGSTGELFF.

The chain carries TRBV4-2 and TRBJ1-2; no clear D. Trimming cost V 4 bases and J 7 bases, with 16 bases left between them. This CDR3 region has 14 residues. CDR1 is LGHNA and CDR2 is YNFKEQ in the germline V gene. CDR3 nucleotide sequence: TGTGCCAGCAGCCGCAGACTCACCGAGGGTGGCTACACCTTC. Protein: CASSRRLTEGGYTF.

The chain uses TRBV18 and TRBJ2-3; D perhaps matches TRBD2 (6 bases). Trimming pared 5 bases from V and 7 bases from J, leaving 16 bases between. The germline gives CDR1 KGHSH, CDR2 LQKENI. The CDR3 loop spans 14 amino acids. The CDR3 DNA follows: TGTGCCAGCTCAATGTCGGGAGAATCACATACGCAGTATTTT. Its translation is CASSMSGESHTQYF.

The chain combines TRBV18 with TRBJ1-1; D call uncertain. CDR3 length: 14 residues. Trimming removed 6 bases from V and 1 base from J, with 12 bases in between. Germline values: CDR1 KGHSH, CDR2 LQKENI. The CDR3 here is CASSTEGGNTEAFF. As DNA, the CDR3 is TGTGCCAGCTCCACTGAGGGCGGGAACACTGAAGCTTTCTTT.

J is TRBJ2-7 and V is TRBV10-3; 12 bases are shared with TRBD2. The V and J ends lost 3 bases and 4 bases, in that order; junction bases with no gene match: 22. Germline CDR1 reads ENHRY; CDR2 reads SYGVKD. The CDR3 is made up of 21 amino acids. The CDR3 DNA follows: TGTGCCATCAGTGACCCTAGCGGGGGGGCAAATATCCCTCAACCAGTATACGAGCAGTACTTC. Translating it yields CAISDPSGGANIPQPVYEQYF.